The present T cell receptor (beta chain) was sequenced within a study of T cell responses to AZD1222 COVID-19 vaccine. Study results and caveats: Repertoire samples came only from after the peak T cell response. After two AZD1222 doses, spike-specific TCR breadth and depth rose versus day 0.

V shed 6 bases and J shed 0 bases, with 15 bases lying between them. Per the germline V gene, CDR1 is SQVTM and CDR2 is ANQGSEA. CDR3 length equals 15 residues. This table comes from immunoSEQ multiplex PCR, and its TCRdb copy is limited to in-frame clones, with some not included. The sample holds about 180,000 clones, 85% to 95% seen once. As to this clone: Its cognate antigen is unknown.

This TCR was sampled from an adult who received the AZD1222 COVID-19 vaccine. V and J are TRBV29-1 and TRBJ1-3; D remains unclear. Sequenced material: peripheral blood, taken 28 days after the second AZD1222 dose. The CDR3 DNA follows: TGCAGCGTCCAACCTAGACACAGCTCTGGAAACACCATATATTTT. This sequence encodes CSVQPRHSSGNTIYF.